This T cell receptor (beta chain) is drawn from a study of T-cell reconstitution after alpha-beta-depleted transplantation in children. CDR3 size: 19 residues. CDR1 is SGHAT, CDR2 FQDESV, per germline (reference sequence). V shed 2 bases, J shed 3 bases, and the junction held 19 bases outside the gene matches. Unique molecular identifiers tagged the TCRbeta library. TCRdb recomputed calls from the PCR reads with MiXCR, one row per CDR3 protein. The table lists about 540,000 distinct CDR3 sequences, around 20% of them singletons. The origin of this receptor is a human donor who donated a stem cell graft to a child with acute lymphoblastic leukemia. This sample comprised PBMCs from the stem cell graft donor, obtained from the stem cell graft. The chain has TRBV11-1 and TRBJ2-7, with 7 bases identical to TRBD2. The CDR3 sequence is CASSLLGLGGSSLDYEQYF. In nucleotides, the CDR3 is TGTGCCAGCAGCTTATTGGGTCTGGGGGGGAGTTCCCTCGACTACGAGCAGTACTTC.